This T cell receptor beta chain was retrieved from a study of cytomegalovirus exposure and HLA in healthy donors. The CDR3 spans 14 residues. After removal of 8 bases from V and 1 base from J, the junction contained 8 bases not matched to a gene. Looked up from germline, CDR1 is SNHLY and CDR2 is FYNNEI. Vbeta (60) and Jbeta (13) primers were used in the PCR. Sequencing used immunoSEQ multiplex PCR; TCRdb keeps in-frame clones, though not all of them. The table shows about 300,000 clones, with around 86% occurring only once. Sequencing was done on a sample of PBMCs. This chain links TRBV2 with TRBJ2-7; 7 bases align to TRBD1. The clonotype comes from a man between 40 and 49 years old in good health and CMV-seropositive. The CDR3 reads CASATEQGSYEQYF. The DNA of the CDR3 is TGTGCCAGCGCGACCGAACAGGGGTCCTACGAGCAGTACTTC.